The rows below give T cell receptor beta chains drawn from one sample of a study of blood T cell repertoires in COVID-19. Repertoires were generated with immunoSEQ multiplex PCR, while TCRdb's copy carries only in-frame clones and drops some. The sample comprises about 37,000 clones, approximately 89% of which are singletons, and 40% to 45% rests with the top ten. The specimen sequenced was peripheral blood. These receptors originate from a human donor in a cohort sampled during active COVID-19. The CDR3 runs from the conserved cysteine through the conserved F or W. A D gene is named only where the DNA matches it firmly. Expanded clones get a size class; other rows say once, few or many, or leave the size out.

. | 13 | . | TRBJ1-1 | TRBV2 | CASRRGSNTEAFF | TGTGCCAGCAGAAGGGGCTCGAACACTGAAGCTTTCTTT
. | 14 | TRBD1 | TRBJ1-2 | TRBV6-5 | CASRRDSYSYGYTF | TGTGCCAGCAGGAGGGACAGCTACTCCTATGGCTACACCTTC
. | 12 | . | TRBJ2-7 | TRBV12-3/TRBV12-4 | CASSFRVGEQYF | TGTGCCAGCAGTTTCAGGGTGGGGGAGCAGTACTTC
. | 14 | . | TRBJ2-1 | TRBV5-1 | CASSSGKQGSEQFF | TGCGCCAGCAGTTCCGGTAAGCAGGGAAGTGAGCAGTTCTTC
. | 12 | . | TRBJ1-2 | TRBV6-5 | CASSSGVGGYTF | TGTGCCAGCAGTTCCGGGGTTGGAGGCTACACCTTC
. | 16 | . | TRBJ1-4 | TRBV23-1 | CASSSLWEGSSEKLFF | TGCGCCAGCAGTTCCCTATGGGAGGGTTCAAGTGAAAAACTGTTTTTT
many | 13 | . | TRBJ2-7 | TRBV29-1 | CSVQGQATYEQYF | TGCAGCGTCCAGGGGCAGGCCACCTACGAGCAGTACTTC
. | 13 | TRBD1 | TRBJ2-7 | TRBV2 | CASSVDRALEQYF | TGTGCCAGCAGTGTTGACAGGGCCTTGGAGCAGTACTTC
. | 15 | . | TRBJ1-2 | TRBV19 | CASRPTAPTNYGYTF | TGTGCCAGTAGGCCGACAGCACCGACTAACTATGGCTACACCTTC
. | 17 | . | TRBJ2-5 | TRBV9 | CASSVGIRPKEGETQYF | TGTGCCAGCAGCGTAGGAATTCGGCCCAAAGAGGGAGAGACCCAGTACTTC
. | 13 | . | TRBJ2-5 | TRBV28 | CASSFRTRETQYF | TGTGCCAGCAGTTTCAGGACTCGAGAGACCCAGTACTTC
. | 14 | . | TRBJ2-3 | TRBV5-1 | CASSLGRSTDTQYF | TGCGCCAGCAGCTTGGGCAGGTCGACAGATACGCAGTATTTT
. | 13 | . | TRBJ1-5 | TRBV19 | CASSRGPNQPQHF | TGTGCCAGTAGTAGGGGGCCCAATCAGCCCCAGCATTTT
. | 13 | . | TRBJ2-3 | TRBV6-2/TRBV6-3 | CASSATGLDTQYF | TGTGCCAGCAGTGCTACAGGGCTAGATACGCAGTATTTT
. | 15 | . | TRBJ2-7 | TRBV28 | CASRSSGVSSYEQYF | TGTGCCAGCAGGTCTTCAGGGGTGAGCTCCTACGAGCAGTACTTC
. | 17 | . | TRBJ2-5 | TRBV2 | CASSEPSVQARQETQYF | TGTGCCAGCAGTGAACCGTCAGTCCAGGCCAGACAAGAGACCCAGTACTTC
. | 15 | . | TRBJ1-2 | TRBV10-3 | CAIRDSTTSNYGYTF | TGTGCCATCAGGGACAGCACTACTAGTAACTATGGCTACACCTTC
. | 13 | . | TRBJ2-3 | TRBV10-1 | CASSPLTGDTQYF | TGCGCCAGCAGTCCCCTTACAGGTGATACGCAGTATTTT
. | 17 | TRBD2 | TRBJ2-1 | TRBV3-1/TRBV3-2 | CASSQPRLAGGRNEQFF | TGTGCCAGCAGCCAGCCCAGACTAGCGGGGGGGCGTAATGAGCAGTTCTTC
. | 14 | TRBD1 | TRBJ2-7 | TRBV7-6 | CASSSSGTDYEQYF | TGTGCCAGCAGCTCCTCCGGGACAGACTACGAGCAGTACTTC
. | 14 | . | TRBJ1-2 | TRBV7-2 | CASSLGGGDYGYTF | TGTGCCAGCAGCTTGGGGGGAGGGGACTATGGCTACACCTTC
. | 14 | . | TRBJ2-3 | TRBV6-5 | CASMPGWQGDTQYF | TGTGCCAGCATGCCAGGATGGCAGGGAGATACGCAGTATTTT
. | 12 | . | TRBJ1-1 | TRBV7-2 | CASSPQWTEAFF | TGTGCCAGCAGCCCTCAGTGGACTGAAGCTTTCTTT
. | 13 | . | TRBJ1-5 | TRBV7-9 | CASTRGGNQPQHF | TGTGCCAGCACCAGGGGAGGCAATCAGCCCCAGCATTTT
. | 15 | TRBD1 | TRBJ2-3 | TRBV6-6 | CASSPRQGSINTQYF | TGTGCCAGCAGTCCCAGACAGGGCTCTATAAATACGCAGTATTTT
. | 15 | . | TRBJ1-6 | TRBV28 | CASSLFLRDGSPLHF | TGTGCCAGCAGTTTATTCTTGCGGGACGGTTCACCCCTCCACTTT